This T cell receptor beta chain stems from a study of cytomegalovirus exposure and HLA in healthy donors. Study conclusions and caveats: When a later analysis was performed, an Asian-associated ancestry cluster reportedly had fewer N-insertions than the roughly 700-donor mean. TCR beta V segments were, for the most part, productive about 87% or about 30% of the time in an earlier analysis.

The study ran its PCR with 60 Vbeta and 13 Jbeta primers. Generated by immunoSEQ multiplex PCR, the TCRdb table keeps only in-frame clones and is missing some. The sample holds about 180,000 clones, roughly 84% seen once. This clone was recorded a few times. Its antigen is undetermined. This TCR derives from a boy younger than 10 in good health and CMV-seronegative. The material sequenced was PBMCs.

The CDR3, as DNA: TGTGCCTGGAGTGAGGGGTTGGAAGAGACCCAGTACTTC. Translated, it gives CAWSEGLEETQYF. The rearrangement links TRBV30 to TRBJ2-5; tentative D call: TRBD1 (5 bases). Trimming cost V 1 base and J 3 bases, with 9 bases left between them. Germline loops: CDR1 GTSNPN, CDR2 SVGIG (reference sequence). The CDR3 is 13 residues long.